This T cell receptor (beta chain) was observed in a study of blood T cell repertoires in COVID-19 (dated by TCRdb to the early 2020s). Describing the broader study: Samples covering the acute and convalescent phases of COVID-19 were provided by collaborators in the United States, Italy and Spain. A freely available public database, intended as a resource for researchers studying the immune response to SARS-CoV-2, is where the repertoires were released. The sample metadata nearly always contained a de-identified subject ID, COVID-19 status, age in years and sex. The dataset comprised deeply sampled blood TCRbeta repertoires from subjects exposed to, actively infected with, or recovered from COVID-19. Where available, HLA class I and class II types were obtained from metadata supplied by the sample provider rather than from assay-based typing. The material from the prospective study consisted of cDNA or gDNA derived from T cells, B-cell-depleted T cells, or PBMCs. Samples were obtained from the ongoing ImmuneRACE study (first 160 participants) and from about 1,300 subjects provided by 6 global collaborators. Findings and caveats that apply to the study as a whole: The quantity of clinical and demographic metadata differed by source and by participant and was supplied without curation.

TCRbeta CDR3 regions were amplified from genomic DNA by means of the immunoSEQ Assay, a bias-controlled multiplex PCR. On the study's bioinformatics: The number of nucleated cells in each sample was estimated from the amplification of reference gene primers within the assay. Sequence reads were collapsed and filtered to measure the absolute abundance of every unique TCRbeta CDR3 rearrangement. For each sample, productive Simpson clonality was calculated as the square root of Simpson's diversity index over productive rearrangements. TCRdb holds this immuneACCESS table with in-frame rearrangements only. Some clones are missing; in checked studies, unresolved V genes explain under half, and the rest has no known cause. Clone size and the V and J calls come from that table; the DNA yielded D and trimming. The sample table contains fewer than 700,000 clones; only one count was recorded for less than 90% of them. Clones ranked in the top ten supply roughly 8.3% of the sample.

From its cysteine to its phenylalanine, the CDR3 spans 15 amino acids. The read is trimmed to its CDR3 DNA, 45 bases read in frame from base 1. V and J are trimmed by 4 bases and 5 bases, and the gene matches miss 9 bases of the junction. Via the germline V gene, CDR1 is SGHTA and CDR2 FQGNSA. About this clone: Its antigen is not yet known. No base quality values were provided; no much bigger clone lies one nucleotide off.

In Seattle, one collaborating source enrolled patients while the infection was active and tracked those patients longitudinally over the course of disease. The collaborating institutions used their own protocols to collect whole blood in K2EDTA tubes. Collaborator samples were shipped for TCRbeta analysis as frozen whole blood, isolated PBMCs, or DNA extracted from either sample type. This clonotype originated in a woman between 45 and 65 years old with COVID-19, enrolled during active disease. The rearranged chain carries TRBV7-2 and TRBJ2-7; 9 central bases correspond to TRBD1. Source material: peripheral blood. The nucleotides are TGTGCCAGCAGCTATCCGCGGGACAGGGAAGACGAGCAGTACTTC. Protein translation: CASSYPRDREDEQYF.